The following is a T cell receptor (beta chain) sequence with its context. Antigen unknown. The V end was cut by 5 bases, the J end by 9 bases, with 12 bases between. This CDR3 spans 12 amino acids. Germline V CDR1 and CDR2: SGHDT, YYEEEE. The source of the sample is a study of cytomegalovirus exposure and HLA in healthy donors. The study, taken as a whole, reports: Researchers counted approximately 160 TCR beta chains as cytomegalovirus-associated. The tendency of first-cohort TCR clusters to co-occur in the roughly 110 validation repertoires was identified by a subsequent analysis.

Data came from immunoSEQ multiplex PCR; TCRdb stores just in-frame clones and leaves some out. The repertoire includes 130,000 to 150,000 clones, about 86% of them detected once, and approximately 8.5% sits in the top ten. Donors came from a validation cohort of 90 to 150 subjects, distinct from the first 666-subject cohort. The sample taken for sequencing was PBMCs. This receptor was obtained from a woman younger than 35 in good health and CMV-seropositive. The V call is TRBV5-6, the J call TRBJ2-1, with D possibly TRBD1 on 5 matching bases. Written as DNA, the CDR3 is TGTGCCAGCAGGCTCTTAGGGGCTGAGCAGTTCTTC. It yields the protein CASRLLGAEQFF.